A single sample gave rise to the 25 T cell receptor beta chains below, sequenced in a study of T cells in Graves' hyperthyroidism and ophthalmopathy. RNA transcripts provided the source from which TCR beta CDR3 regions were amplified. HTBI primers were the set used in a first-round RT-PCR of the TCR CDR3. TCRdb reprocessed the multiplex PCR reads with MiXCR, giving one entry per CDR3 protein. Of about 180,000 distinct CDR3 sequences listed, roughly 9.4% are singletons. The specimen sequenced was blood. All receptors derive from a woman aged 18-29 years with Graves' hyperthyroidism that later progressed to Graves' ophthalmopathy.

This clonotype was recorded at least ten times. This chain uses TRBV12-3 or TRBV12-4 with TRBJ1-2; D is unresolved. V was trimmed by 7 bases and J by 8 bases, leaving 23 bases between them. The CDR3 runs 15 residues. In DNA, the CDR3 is TGTGCCAGCACCTTCGGAGGGCAGCTCATTGAGGGCTACACCTTC. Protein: CASTFGGQLIEGYTF.

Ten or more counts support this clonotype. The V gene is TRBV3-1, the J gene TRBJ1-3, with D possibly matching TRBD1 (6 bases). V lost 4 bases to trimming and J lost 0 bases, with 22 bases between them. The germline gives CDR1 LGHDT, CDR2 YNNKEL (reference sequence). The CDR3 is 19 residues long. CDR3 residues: CASSLHHKWTDTSGNTIYF. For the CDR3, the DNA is TGTGCCAGCAGCCTTCACCATAAATGGACAGACACCTCTGGAAACACCATATATTTT.

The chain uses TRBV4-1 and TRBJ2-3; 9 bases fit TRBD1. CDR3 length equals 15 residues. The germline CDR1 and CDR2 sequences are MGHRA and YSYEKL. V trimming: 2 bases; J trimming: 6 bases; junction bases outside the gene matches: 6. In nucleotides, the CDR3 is TGCGCCAGCAGCCAACTCCGGGACAGGGAGGATACGCAGTATTTT. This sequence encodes CASSQLRDREDTQYF.

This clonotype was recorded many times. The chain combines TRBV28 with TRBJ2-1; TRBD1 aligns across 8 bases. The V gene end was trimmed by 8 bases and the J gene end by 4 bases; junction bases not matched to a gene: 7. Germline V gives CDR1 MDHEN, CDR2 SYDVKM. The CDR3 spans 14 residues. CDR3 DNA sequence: TGTGCCAGCCTGGGACAGGAGTTTTACAATGAGCAGTTCTTC. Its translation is CASLGQEFYNEQFF. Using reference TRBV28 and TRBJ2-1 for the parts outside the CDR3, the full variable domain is DVKVTQSSRYLVKRTGEKVFLECVQDMDHENMFWYRQDPGLGLRLIYFSYDVKMKEKGDIPEGYSVSREKKERFSLILESASTNQTSMYLCASLGQEFYNEQFFGPGTRLTVL.

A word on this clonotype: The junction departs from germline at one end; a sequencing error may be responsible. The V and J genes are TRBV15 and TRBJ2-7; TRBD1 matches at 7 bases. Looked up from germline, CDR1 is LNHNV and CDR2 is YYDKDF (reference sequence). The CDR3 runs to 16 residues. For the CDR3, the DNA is TGTACCACCAGCAGGGAAAAGGACAGGCCAGGCTACGAGCAGTACTTC. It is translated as CTTSREKDRPGYEQYF.

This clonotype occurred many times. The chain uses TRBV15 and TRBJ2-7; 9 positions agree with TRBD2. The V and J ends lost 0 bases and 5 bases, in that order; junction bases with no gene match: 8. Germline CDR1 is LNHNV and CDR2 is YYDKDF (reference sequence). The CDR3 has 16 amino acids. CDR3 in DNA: TGTGCCACCAGCAGAGAAGCGGCGGGGGGGCCTCACGAGCAGTACTTC. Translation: CATSREAAGGPHEQYF.

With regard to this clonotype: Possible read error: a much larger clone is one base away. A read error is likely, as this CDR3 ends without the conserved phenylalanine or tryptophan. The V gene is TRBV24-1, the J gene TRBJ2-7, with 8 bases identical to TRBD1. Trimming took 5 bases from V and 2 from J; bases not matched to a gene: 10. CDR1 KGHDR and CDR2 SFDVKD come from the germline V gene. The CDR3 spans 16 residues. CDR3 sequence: CATSVGGGQGTYEQYS. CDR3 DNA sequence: TGTGCCACCAGTGTTGGGGGAGGACAGGGAACCTACGAGCAGTACTCC.

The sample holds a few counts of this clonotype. The CDR3 coding sequence is TGTGCCAGCAGTGAGGGGAGCACAGATACGCAGTATTTT. It encodes CASSEGSTDTQYF. The chain joins TRBV6-1 to TRBJ2-3; D gene ambiguous. The CDR3 is made up of 13 amino acids. Germline V CDR1 and CDR2: MNHNS, SASEGT. V was shortened by 3 bases and J by 0 bases, with 4 bases between the two germline ends.

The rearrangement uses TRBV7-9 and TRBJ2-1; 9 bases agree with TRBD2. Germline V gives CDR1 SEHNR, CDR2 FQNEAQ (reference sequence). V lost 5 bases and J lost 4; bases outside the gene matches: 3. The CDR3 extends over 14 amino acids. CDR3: CASSPSGNYNEQFF. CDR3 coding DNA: TGTGCCAGCAGCCCTAGCGGGAATTACAATGAGCAGTTCTTC.

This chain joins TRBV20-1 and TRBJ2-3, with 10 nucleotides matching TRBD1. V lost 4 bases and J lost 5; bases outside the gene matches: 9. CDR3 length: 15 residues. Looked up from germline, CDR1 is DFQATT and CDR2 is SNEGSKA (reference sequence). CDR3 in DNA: TGCAGTGCTACCCCCCAGGACAGGGGGATAGATACGCAGTATTTT. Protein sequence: CSATPQDRGIDTQYF.

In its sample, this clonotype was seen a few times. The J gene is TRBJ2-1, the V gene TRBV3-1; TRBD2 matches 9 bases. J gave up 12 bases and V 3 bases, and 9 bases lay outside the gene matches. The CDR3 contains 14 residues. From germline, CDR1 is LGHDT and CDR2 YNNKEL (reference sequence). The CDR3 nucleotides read TGTGCCAGCAGCCAGCCTAGCGGGACGAGGGTGCAGTTCTTC. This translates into CASSQPSGTRVQFF.

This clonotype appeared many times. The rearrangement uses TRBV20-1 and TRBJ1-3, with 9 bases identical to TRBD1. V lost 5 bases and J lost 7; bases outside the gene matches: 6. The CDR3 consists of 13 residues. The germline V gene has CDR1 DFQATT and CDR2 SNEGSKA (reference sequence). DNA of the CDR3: TGCAGTGCTCCCCGGGACAGGGAGAACACCATATATTTT. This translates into CSAPRDRENTIYF.

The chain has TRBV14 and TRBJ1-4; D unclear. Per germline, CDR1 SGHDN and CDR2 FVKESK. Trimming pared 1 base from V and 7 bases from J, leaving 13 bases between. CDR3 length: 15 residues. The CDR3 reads CASSQAPAIGEKLFF. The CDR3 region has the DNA TGTGCCAGCAGCCAAGCCCCAGCGATTGGTGAAAAACTGTTTTTT.

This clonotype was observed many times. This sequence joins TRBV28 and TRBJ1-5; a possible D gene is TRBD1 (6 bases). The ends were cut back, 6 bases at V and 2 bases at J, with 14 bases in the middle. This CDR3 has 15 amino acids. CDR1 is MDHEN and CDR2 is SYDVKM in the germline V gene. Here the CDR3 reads CASRGTGNGNQPQHF. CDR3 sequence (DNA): TGTGCCAGCAGGGGAACAGGGAATGGCAATCAGCCCCAGCATTTT.

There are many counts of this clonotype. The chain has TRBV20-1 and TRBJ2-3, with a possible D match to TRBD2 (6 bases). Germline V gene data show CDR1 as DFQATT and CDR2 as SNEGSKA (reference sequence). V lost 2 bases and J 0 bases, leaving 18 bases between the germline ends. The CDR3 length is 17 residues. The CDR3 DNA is TGCAGTGCTAGATTAGCGGAGAAAAAAACTAGCACAGATACGCAGTATTTT. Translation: CSARLAEKKTSTDTQYF.

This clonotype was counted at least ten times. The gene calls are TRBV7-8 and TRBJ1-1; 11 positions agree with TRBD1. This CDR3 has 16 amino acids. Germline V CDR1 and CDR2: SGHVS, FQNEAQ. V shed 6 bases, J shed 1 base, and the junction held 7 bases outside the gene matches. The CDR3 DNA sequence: TGTGCCAGCAGTGGACAGGGGGCGACAGGGAACACTGAAGCTTTCTTT. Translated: CASSGQGATGNTEAFF.

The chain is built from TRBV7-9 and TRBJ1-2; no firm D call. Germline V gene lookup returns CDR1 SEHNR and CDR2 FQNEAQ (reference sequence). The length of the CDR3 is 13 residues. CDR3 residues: CAISLERSYGYTF. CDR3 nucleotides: TGTGCTATCAGCTTAGAAAGGAGCTATGGCTACACCTTC.

The CDR3 sequence is CASSRSTKELFF. In nucleotides, the CDR3 is TGCGCCAGCAGCCGATCAACGAAGGAACTGTTTTTT. This sequence joins TRBV4-1 and TRBJ1-4; D unclear. There are 12 residues in the CDR3. Germline V gives CDR1 MGHRA, CDR2 YSYEKL. The V gene lost 4 bases and the J gene lost 12 bases, with 12 bases spanning the gap.

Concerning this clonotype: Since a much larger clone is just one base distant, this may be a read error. CDR3 coding DNA: TGTGCCAGTAGTATAGCCACCTTAGGCAATCAGCTCCAGCATTTT. This encodes CASSIATLGNQLQHF. This sequence joins TRBV19 and TRBJ1-5, with D unresolved. Germline CDR1 LNHDA, CDR2 SQIVND (reference sequence). The length of the CDR3 is 15 residues.

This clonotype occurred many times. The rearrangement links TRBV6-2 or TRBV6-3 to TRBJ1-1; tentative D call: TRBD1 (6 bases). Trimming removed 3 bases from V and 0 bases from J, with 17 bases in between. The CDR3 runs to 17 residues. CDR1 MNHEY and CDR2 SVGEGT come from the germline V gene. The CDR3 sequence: CASSYTPTGVMNTEAFF. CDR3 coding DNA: TGTGCCAGCAGTTATACCCCGACAGGCGTCATGAACACTGAAGCTTTCTTT.

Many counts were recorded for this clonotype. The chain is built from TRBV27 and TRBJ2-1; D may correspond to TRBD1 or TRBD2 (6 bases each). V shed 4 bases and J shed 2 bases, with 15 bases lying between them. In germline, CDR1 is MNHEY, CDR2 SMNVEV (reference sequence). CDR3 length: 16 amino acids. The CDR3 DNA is TGTGCCAGCAGTTGGGGGGACATTAGGGCCTACAATGAGCAGTTCTTC. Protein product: CASSWGDIRAYNEQFF.

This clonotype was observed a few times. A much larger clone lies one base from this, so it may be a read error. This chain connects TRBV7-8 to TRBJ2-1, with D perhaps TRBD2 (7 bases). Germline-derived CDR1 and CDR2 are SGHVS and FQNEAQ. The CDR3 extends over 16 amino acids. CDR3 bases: TGTGCCAGCAGCTTAGTCTCCCAAGGGGGGGCCAATGGGCAGTTCTTC. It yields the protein CASSLVSQGGANGQFF.

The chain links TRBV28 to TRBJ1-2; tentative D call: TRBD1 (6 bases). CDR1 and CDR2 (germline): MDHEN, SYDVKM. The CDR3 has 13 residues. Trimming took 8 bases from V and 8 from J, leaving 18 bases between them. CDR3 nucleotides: TGTGCCAGCTTCCTAAAGGGGGGGAGAGGCTACACCTTC. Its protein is CASFLKGGRGYTF.

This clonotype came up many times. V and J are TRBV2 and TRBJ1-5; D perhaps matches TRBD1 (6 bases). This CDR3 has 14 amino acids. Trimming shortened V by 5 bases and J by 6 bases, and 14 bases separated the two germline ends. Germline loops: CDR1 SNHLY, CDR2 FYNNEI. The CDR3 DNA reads TGTGCCAGCAGTTCAGGGGTGGGGGGTCAGCCCCAGCATTTT. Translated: CASSSGVGGQPQHF.

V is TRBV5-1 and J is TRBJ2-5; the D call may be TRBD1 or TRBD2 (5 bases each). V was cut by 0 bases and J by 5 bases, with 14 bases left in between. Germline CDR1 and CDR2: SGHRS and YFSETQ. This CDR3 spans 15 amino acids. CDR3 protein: CASSLGRGAGETQYF. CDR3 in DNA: TGCGCCAGCAGCTTGGGTCGAGGGGCAGGGGAGACCCAGTACTTC.